These 21 T cell receptor beta chains were all obtained from the same sample, sequenced in a study of blood T cell repertoires in COVID-19. The repertoire was sequenced with immunoSEQ multiplex PCR; TCRdb's copy has only in-frame clones and lacks some. Of 150,000 or so clones detected, 65% to 90% appear once; the ten largest clones hold about 12%. Material: peripheral blood. Source of these receptors: an older woman with COVID-19, enrolled during active disease.

This chain links TRBV2 with TRBJ2-2; D may be TRBD2 (6 bases). V dropped 11 bases and J dropped 8 bases, with 21 bases sitting between them. This CDR3 is built from 14 residues. Germline assignment: CDR1 SNHLY and CDR2 FYNNEI. CDR3 nucleotide sequence: TGTGCCCGTGGGACTCTCTTAGGAGGGGGGGAGCTGTTTTTT. Residues: CARGTLLGGGELFF.

The V and J genes are TRBV14 and TRBJ2-7; 9 bases map to TRBD2. This CDR3 comprises 15 residues. Germline-derived CDR1 and CDR2 are SGHDN and FVKESK. The J segment lost 3 bases and the V segment lost 8 bases, leaving 11 bases of the junction unmatched. CDR3 in DNA: TGTGCCAGCCGCTCACTAGCGGGTACTCACTACGAGCAGTACTTC. Protein: CASRSLAGTHYEQYF. Full variable domain (rest looked up from reference TRBV14 and TRBJ2-7): EAGVTQFPSHSVIEKGQTVTLRCDPISGHDNLYWYRRVMGKEIKFLLHFVKESKQDESGMPNNRFLAERTGGTYSTLKVQPAELEDSGVYFCASRSLAGTHYEQYFGPGTRLTVT.

This chain connects TRBV10-1 to TRBJ2-5; 9 nucleotides line up with TRBD2. Trimming removed 4 bases from V and 6 bases from J; junction bases left unmatched: 12. This CDR3 comprises 16 residues. The V gene's germline CDR1 is WNHNN and CDR2 SYGVQD (reference sequence). The CDR3 DNA follows: TGCGCCAGCAGTGGGCTAGCGGGGACCACACAACAGACCCAGTACTTC. This translates into CASSGLAGTTQQTQYF.

V and J are TRBV19 and TRBJ1-5; D unresolved. Germline CDR1 reads LNHDA; CDR2 reads SQIVND (reference sequence). The CDR3 has 13 residues. V shed 5 bases and J shed 5 bases, with 10 bases lying between them. The CDR3 reads CASSRVFYQPQHF. CDR3 sequence (DNA): TGTGCCAGTAGTCGAGTGTTTTATCAGCCCCAGCATTTT.

This clone was recorded once. V usage is TRBV5-1 and J usage is TRBJ1-4; 9 bases map to TRBD1. Germline V lookup: CDR1 SGHRS, CDR2 YFSETQ. The CDR3 sequence is 15 residues long. V lost 4 bases and J lost 8; bases outside the gene matches: 9. The CDR3 coding sequence is TGCGCCAGCAGCCCCAGGACAGGGGAAAAGGAAAAACTGTTTTTT. Its protein product is CASSPRTGEKEKLFF.

This clone has only one observation. J is TRBJ2-7 and V is TRBV27; tentative D call: TRBD2 (5 bases). The ends were cut back, 4 bases at V and 1 base at J, with 8 bases in the middle. The V gene's germline CDR1 is MNHEY and CDR2 SMNVEV (reference sequence). CDR3 length equals 13 residues. The CDR3 is CASSSPGSYEQYF. CDR3 nucleotides: TGTGCCAGCAGTTCCCCGGGGTCCTACGAGCAGTACTTC.

The chain is built from TRBV5-1 and TRBJ1-1; the match to TRBD1 covers 7 bases. V lost 0 bases and J lost 4; bases outside the gene matches: 3. The CDR3 consists of 14 residues. Germline-derived CDR1 and CDR2 are SGHRS and YFSETQ. The CDR3 region has the DNA TGCGCCAGCAGCTTGGGACAGGGTGTCACTGAAGCTTTCTTT. Translating gives CASSLGQGVTEAFF.

The V and J genes are TRBV9 and TRBJ2-7; 13 bases line up with TRBD2. The CDR3 runs 18 residues. CDR1 is SGDLS, CDR2 YYNGEE, per germline. The J segment lost 6 bases and the V segment lost 2 bases, leaving 14 bases of the junction unmatched. The CDR3 protein is CASSVNQGLAGANSEQYV. In DNA form, the CDR3 reads TGTGCCAGCAGCGTCAACCAAGGACTAGCGGGGGCAAACTCCGAGCAGTACGTC.

The V call is TRBV18, the J call TRBJ1-6; possible D gene TRBD1, 5 bases. There are 15 residues in the CDR3. In germline, CDR1 is KGHSH, CDR2 LQKENI. Trimming took 3 bases from V and 7 from J, leaving 13 bases between them. Here the CDR3 reads CASSPMAGWNSPLHF. The CDR3 DNA reads TGTGCCAGCTCACCGATGGCAGGGTGGAATTCACCCCTCCACTTT. Based on the CDR3 plus reference TRBV18 and TRBJ1-6, the full variable domain is NAGVMQNPRHLVRRRGQEARLRCSPMKGHSHVYWYRQLPEEGLKFMVYLQKENIIDESGMPKERFSAEFPKEGPSILRIQQVVRGDSAAYFCASSPMAGWNSPLHFGNGTRLTVT.

This clone was counted between two and nine times. The chain joins TRBV5-1 to TRBJ1-6, with D hard to call. Germline CDR1 reads SGHRS; CDR2 reads YFSETQ. V lost 0 bases to trimming and J lost 0 bases, with 4 bases between them. This CDR3 comprises 15 residues. The CDR3 coding sequence is TGCGCCAGCAGCTTGGACAGCTCCTATAATTCACCCCTCCACTTT. This encodes CASSLDSSYNSPLHF.

The CDR3 here is CASSSLQGHQPQHF. The CDR3 nucleotides read TGTGCCAGCAGCTCCCTACAGGGGCATCAGCCCCAGCATTTT. The chain is built from TRBV5-6 and TRBJ1-5, with TRBD1 matching over 7 bases. The CDR3 covers 14 residues. The trim removed 3 bases at V and 5 bases at J, leaving 5 bases unmatched. Germline CDR1 reads SGHDT; CDR2 reads YYEEEE. The full variable domain, in which reference TRBV5-6 and TRBJ1-5 provide the parts outside the CDR3, is DAGVTQSPTHLIKTRGQQVTLRCSPKSGHDTVSWYQQALGQGPQFIFQYYEEEERQRGNFPDRFSGHQFPNYSSELNVNALLLGDSALYLCASSSLQGHQPQHFGDGTRLSIL.

V gene TRBV6-5 combines with J gene TRBJ1-5, with D maybe TRBD1 (6 bases). CDR3 length equals 15 residues. Trimming left V 0 bases short and J 3 bases short, with 9 bases between. The germline gives CDR1 MNHEY, CDR2 SVGAGI. The CDR3 coding sequence is TGTGCCAGCAGTTACTCCGGACAGCTCAATCAGCCCCAGCATTTT. Translated: CASSYSGQLNQPQHF.

The rearrangement uses TRBV5-1 and TRBJ2-5; TRBD2 matches at 13 bases. The CDR3 length is 16 residues. The germline CDR1 and CDR2 sequences are SGHRS and YFSETQ. V lost 4 bases to trimming and J lost 4 bases; unmatched junction nucleotides: 7. CDR3 in amino acids: CASSETSGRASETQYF. The DNA of the CDR3 is TGCGCCAGCAGCGAAACTAGCGGGAGGGCCTCAGAGACCCAGTACTTC.

The V call is TRBV2, the J call TRBJ1-5; D call uncertain. The V end was cut by 5 bases, the J end by 0 bases, with 17 bases between. The CDR3 is 17 amino acids. CDR1 is SNHLY, CDR2 FYNNEI, per germline. This CDR3 reads CASSPSPGPYSNQPQHF. The CDR3 coding sequence is TGTGCCAGCAGTCCCTCCCCAGGTCCCTATAGCAATCAGCCCCAGCATTTT.

The V call is TRBV5-1, the J call TRBJ1-5; 10 nucleotides line up with TRBD1. The CDR3 totals 16 residues. Germline-derived CDR1 and CDR2 are SGHRS and YFSETQ. With 2 bases clipped from V and 4 bases from J, the junction kept 6 bases outside the gene matches. CDR3 coding DNA: TGCGCCAGCAGCTTTATGAGACAGGGGGCAAATCAGCCCCAGCATTTT. This gives the protein CASSFMRQGANQPQHF.

CDR3 in amino acids: CASDSTGISGNTIYF. Here the CDR3 DNA reads TGTGCCAGCGACTCTACAGGGATCTCTGGAAACACCATATATTTT. V gene TRBV2 combines with J gene TRBJ1-3; D possibly corresponds to TRBD1 (6 bases). Per the germline V gene, CDR1 is SNHLY and CDR2 is FYNNEI. V was clipped by 8 bases and J by 0 bases, with 14 bases between them. This CDR3 has 15 amino acids.

This clone has more than one count but fewer than ten. The chain couples TRBV18 to TRBJ2-1; 9 bases match TRBD2. This CDR3 region has 16 residues. Trimming cost V 2 bases and J 6 bases; bases outside gene matches: 8. The germline V gene has CDR1 KGHSH and CDR2 LQKENI. The CDR3 region is CASSPSGREGGNEQFF. In DNA, the CDR3 is TGTGCCAGCTCACCAAGTGGGCGGGAGGGCGGCAATGAGCAGTTCTTC. Based on the CDR3 plus reference TRBV18 and TRBJ2-1, the full variable domain is NAGVMQNPRHLVRRRGQEARLRCSPMKGHSHVYWYRQLPEEGLKFMVYLQKENIIDESGMPKERFSAEFPKEGPSILRIQQVVRGDSAAYFCASSPSGREGGNEQFFGPGTRLTVL.

The rearrangement links TRBV5-1 to TRBJ1-4; the match to TRBD1 covers 9 bases. Germline V gene sequence: CDR1 SGHRS, CDR2 YFSETQ. The CDR3 is 19 amino acids. Trimming cost V 3 bases and J 0 bases; bases outside gene matches: 12. CDR3 loop: CASSSPPGQGFTTNEKLFF. DNA for the CDR3: TGCGCCAGCAGCTCTCCCCCGGGACAGGGTTTTACAACTAATGAAAAACTGTTTTTT. The variable domain in full, completed from reference TRBV5-1 and TRBJ1-4, reads KAGVTQTPRYLIKTRGQQVTLSCSPISGHRSVSWYQQTPGQGLQFLFEYFSETQRNKGNFPGRFSGRQFSNSRSEMNVSTLELGDSALYLCASSSPPGQGFTTNEKLFFGSGTQLSVL.

The chain recombines TRBV6-5 with TRBJ1-3, with D perhaps TRBD1 (5 bases). The germline V and J ends were trimmed by 6 bases and 10 bases, with 19 bases remaining between them. The CDR3 consists of 14 residues. Germline CDR1 and CDR2: MNHEY and SVGAGI. Here the CDR3 reads CASSPGGTPGTIYF. CDR3 DNA sequence: TGTGCCAGCAGCCCCGGGGGGACCCCAGGGACCATATATTTT.

The gene calls are TRBV19 and TRBJ1-3; D gene ambiguous. V lost 7 bases to trimming and J lost 2 bases, with 12 bases between them. In germline, CDR1 is LNHDA, CDR2 SQIVND (reference sequence). CDR3 length: 14 residues. CDR3 sequence: CASNMGGAGNTIYF. For the CDR3, the DNA is TGTGCCAGTAACATGGGAGGAGCTGGAAACACCATATATTTT.

The CDR3, as DNA: TGTGCCAGCAGTGATTACTACGAGCAGTACGTC. It yields the protein CASSDYYEQYV. V gene TRBV6-1 combines with J gene TRBJ2-7; the D is unclear. Germline values: CDR1 MNHNS, CDR2 SASEGT. This CDR3 has 11 residues. The germline V and J ends were trimmed by 3 bases and 3 bases, with 3 bases remaining between them.